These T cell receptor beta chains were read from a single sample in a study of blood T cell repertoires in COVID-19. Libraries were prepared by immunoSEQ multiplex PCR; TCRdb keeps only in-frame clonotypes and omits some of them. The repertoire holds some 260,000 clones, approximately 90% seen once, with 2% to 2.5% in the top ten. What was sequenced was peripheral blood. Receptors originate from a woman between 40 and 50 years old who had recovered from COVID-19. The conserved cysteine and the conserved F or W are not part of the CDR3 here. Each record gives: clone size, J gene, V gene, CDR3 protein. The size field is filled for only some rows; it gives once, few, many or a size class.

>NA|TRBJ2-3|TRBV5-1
ASSLTGTGSTDTQY
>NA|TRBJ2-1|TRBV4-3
ASSQESAGSSYNEQF
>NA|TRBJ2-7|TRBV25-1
ASSDPASGSYEQY
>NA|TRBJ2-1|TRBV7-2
ASSLDSGRAYNEQF
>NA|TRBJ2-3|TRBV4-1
ASSQEIGTTSPDTQY
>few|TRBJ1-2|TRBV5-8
ASSRQGGANYGYT
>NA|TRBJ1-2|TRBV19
ASNPGNGNYGYT
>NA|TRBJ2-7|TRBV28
ASSPPGQQGYEQY
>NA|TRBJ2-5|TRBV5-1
ASSVQGYQETQY
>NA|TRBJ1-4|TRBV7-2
ASSPGRHREKLF
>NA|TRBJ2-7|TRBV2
ATKTDQPYEQY
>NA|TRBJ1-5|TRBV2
ASSEAVSFKPQH
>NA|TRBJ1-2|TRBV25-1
ASSEPDRAYGYT
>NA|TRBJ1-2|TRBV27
ASSLEVGAGGYT
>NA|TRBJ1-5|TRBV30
AWSAQGNQPQH
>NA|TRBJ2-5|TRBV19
ASSMRQLPQETQY
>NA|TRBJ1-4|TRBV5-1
ASRDRRSTNEKLF
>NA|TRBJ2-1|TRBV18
ASSLGLAGEQF
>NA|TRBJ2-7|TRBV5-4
ASSSPGQGHEQY
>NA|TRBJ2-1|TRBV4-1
ASSQVRSYNEQF
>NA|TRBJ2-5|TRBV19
ASSIGLPGETQY
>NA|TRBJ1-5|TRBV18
ASSPSGDNQPQH
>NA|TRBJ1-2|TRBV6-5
ASSRRQDRVRSYT